A selection of T cell receptor beta chains follows, all from one sample in a study of blood T cell repertoires in COVID-19. TCRdb keeps only in-frame clones here, not all; method: immunoSEQ multiplex PCR. The repertoire has fewer than 150,000 clones, 70% to 85% of them found once; the top ten carry more than 0.8%. Specimen: peripheral blood. Receptors originate from a human donor with acute or convalescent COVID-19. The donor label of this sample is uncertain. Each CDR3 is given with its conserved first and last residue. D genes are given only for firm matches. Not all rows give a size; the values are once, few, many and, for expanded clones, a class.

>-|TRBV29-1|TRBJ1-2|TRBD1
CSVSGQGTRDGYTF
TGCAGCGTTTCAGGACAGGGGACTCGTGATGGCTACACCTTC
>-|TRBV7-2|TRBJ1-1|-
CASSSDSRNTEAFF
TGTGCCAGCAGCTCTGACAGCAGGAACACTGAAGCTTTCTTT
>-|TRBV6-2/TRBV6-3|TRBJ1-3|-
CASSYNRGNTIYF
TGTGCCAGCAGTTACAACAGAGGAAACACCATATATTTT
>few|TRBV10-1|TRBJ2-3|-
CASSGAVRPSTDTQYF
TGCGCCAGCAGTGGAGCGGTACGACCTAGCACAGATACGCAGTATTTT
>-|TRBV12-5|TRBJ2-2|TRBD1
CASGLYSGQGAGELFF
TGTGCTAGTGGTTTGTATTCCGGACAGGGGGCCGGGGAGCTGTTTTTT
>-|TRBV10-3|TRBJ1-1|-
CAISRTENTEAFF
TGTGCCATCAGCAGGACAGAGAACACTGAAGCTTTCTTT
>-|TRBV6-1|TRBJ2-4|-
CASSDLGGRDIQYF
TGTGCCAGCAGTGATCTTGGGGGCCGGGACATTCAGTACTTC
>few|TRBV5-1|TRBJ1-1|TRBD1
CASSSRQGATMGAFF
TGCGCCAGCAGCTCCCGGCAGGGGGCGACGATGGGAGCTTTCTTT
>-|TRBV5-8|TRBJ2-5|-
CASSFYNRAGYQETQYF
TGTGCCAGCAGCTTCTACAACAGGGCAGGGTACCAAGAGACCCAGTACTTC
>-|TRBV6-2/TRBV6-3|TRBJ2-5|-
CASSHPLSWETQYF
TGTGCCAGCAGTCACCCACTTAGCTGGGAGACCCAGTACTTC
>few|TRBV5-1|TRBJ2-3|-
CASSGGATDTQYF
TGCGCCAGCAGCGGGGGGGCGACAGATACGCAGTATTTT
>-|TRBV5-4|TRBJ1-6|-
CASSSTQGLGSPLHF
TGTGCCAGCAGCTCAACACAGGGTCTCGGATCACCCCTCCACTTT
>-|TRBV11-1|TRBJ2-1|TRBD1
CASSAGQGVSEQFF
TGTGCCAGCAGCGCCGGACAGGGGGTAAGCGAGCAGTTCTTC
>-|TRBV30|TRBJ1-1|-
CAWSHPPWGRHTEAFF
TGTGCCTGGAGTCATCCCCCCTGGGGCAGGCACACTGAAGCTTTCTTT
>once|TRBV6-1|TRBJ1-5|-
CASSEAYGRPQHF
TGTGCCAGCAGTGAAGCTTACGGTAGGCCCCAGCATTTT